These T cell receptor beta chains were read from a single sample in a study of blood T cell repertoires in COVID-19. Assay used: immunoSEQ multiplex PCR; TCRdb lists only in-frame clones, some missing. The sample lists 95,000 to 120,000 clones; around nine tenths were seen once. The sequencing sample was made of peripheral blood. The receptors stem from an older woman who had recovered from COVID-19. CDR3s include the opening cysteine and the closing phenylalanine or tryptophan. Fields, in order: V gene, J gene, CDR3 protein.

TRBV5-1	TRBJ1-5	CASSLDRGQPQHF
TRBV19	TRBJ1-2	CASTRHRDQDYGYTF
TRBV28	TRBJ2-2	CASSAAGGDTGELFF
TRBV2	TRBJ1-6	CASSSTGPSSYNSPLHF
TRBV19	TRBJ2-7	CASSPQGQHHYEQYF
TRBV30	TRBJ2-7	CAWSLSGAGEQYF
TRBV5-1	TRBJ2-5	CASSLAGQGETQYF
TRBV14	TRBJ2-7	CASSRVRGPYEQYF
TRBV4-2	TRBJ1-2	CASSPRQGATNYGYTF
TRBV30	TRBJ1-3	CAWSVTAGNTIYF
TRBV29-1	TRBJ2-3	CSVEGLSTDTQYF
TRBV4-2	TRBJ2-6	CASSQDPTGILSGANVLTF
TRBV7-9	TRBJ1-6	CASSFPGVTRNSPLHF
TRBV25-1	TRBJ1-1	CASSEYQEGTEAFF
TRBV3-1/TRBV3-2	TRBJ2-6	CASSEAPYSGANVLTF
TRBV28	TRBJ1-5	CASTLGSGAAQPQHF